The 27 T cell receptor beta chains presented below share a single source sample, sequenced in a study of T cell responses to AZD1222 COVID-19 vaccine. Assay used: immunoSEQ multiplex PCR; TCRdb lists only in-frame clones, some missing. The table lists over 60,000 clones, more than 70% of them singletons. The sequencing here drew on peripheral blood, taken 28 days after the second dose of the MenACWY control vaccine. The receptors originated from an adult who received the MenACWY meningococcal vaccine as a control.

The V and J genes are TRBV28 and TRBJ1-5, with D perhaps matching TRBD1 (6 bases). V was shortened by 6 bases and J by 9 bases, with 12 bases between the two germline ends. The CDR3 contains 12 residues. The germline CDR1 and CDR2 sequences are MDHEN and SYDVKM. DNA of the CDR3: TGTGCCAGCAGCGAGCAGGGGCGGCCCCAGCATTTT. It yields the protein CASSEQGRPQHF.

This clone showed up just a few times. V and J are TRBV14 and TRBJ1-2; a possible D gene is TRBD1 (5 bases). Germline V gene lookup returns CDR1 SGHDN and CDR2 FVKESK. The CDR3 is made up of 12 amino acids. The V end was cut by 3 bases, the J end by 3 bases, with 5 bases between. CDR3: CASSQGDYGYTF. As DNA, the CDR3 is TGTGCCAGCAGCCAGGGGGACTATGGCTACACCTTC.

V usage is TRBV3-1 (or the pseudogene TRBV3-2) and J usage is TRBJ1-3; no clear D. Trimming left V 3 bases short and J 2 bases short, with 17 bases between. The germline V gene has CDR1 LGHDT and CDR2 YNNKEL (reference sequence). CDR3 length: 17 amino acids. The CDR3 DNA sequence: TGTGCCAGCAGCCACCCCCTCGGGGTTGGGACTGGAAACACCATATATTTT. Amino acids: CASSHPLGVGTGNTIYF.

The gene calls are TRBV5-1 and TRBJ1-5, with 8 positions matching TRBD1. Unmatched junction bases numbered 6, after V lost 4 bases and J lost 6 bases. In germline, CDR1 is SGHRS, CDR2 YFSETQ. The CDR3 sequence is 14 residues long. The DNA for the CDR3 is TGCGCCAGCAGCCTAGGACAGGGCGGTCAGCCCCAGCATTTT. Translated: CASSLGQGGQPQHF.

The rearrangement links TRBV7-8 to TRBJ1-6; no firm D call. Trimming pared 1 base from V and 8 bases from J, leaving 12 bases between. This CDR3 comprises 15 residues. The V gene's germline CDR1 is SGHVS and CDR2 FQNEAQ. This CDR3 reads CASSLVLDYDSPLHF. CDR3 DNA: TGTGCCAGCAGCTTAGTTTTGGATTATGATTCACCCCTCCACTTT.

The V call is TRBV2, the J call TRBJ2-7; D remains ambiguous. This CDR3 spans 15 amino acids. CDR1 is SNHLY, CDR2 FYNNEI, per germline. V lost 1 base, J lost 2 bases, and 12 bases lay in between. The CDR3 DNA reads TGTGCCAGCAGTGAAGGACCTCCTGGCCCCTACGAGCAGTACTTC. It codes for CASSEGPPGPYEQYF.

In DNA, the CDR3 is TGCGCCAGCACGATAACCGGGGGAAATGAAAAACTGTTTTTT. Protein product: CASTITGGNEKLFF. The V call is TRBV5-1, the J call TRBJ1-4; weak D call: TRBD1 (5 bases). CDR3 length equals 14 residues. V shed 6 bases and J shed 5 bases, with 14 bases lying between them. Germline V CDR1 and CDR2: SGHRS, YFSETQ.

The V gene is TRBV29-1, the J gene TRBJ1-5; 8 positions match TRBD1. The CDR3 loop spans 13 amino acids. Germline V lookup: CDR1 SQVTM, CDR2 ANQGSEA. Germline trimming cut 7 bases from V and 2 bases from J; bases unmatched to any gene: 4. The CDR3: CSAVTGGNQPQHF. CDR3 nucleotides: TGCAGCGCGGTGACAGGGGGCAATCAGCCCCAGCATTTT.

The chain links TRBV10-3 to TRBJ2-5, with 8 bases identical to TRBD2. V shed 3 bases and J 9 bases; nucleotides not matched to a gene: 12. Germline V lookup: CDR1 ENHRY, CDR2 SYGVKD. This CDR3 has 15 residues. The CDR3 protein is CAISDSRGGSSAQYF. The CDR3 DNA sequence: TGTGCCATCAGTGATTCACGCGGGGGGTCGAGCGCCCAGTACTTC.

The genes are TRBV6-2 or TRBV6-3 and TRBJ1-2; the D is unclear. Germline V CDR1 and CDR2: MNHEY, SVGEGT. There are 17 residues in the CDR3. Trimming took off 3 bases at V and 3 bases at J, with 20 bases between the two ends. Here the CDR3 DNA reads TGTGCCAGCAGTTATCATATTTTCCAGGCTTCCGACTATGGCTACACCTTC. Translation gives CASSYHIFQASDYGYTF.

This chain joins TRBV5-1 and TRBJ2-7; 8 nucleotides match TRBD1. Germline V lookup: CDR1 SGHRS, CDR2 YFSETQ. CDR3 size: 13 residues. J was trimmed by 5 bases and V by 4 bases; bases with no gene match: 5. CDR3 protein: CASSRQGFNEQYF. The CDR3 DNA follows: TGCGCCAGCAGCCGACAGGGGTTCAACGAGCAGTACTTC.

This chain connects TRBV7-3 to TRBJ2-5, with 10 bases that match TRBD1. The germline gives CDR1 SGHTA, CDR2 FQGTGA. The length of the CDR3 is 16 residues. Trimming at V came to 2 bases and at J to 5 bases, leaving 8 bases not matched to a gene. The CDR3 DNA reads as TGTGCCAGCAGCTTATCAGCGGGGACAGGGGTTGAGACCCAGTACTTC. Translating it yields CASSLSAGTGVETQYF.

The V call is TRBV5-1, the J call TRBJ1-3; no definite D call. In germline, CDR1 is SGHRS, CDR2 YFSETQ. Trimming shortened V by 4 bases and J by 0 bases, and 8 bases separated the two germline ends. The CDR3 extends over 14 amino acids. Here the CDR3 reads CASSQDGSGNTIYF. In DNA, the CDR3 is TGCGCCAGCAGCCAGGACGGCTCTGGAAACACCATATATTTT.

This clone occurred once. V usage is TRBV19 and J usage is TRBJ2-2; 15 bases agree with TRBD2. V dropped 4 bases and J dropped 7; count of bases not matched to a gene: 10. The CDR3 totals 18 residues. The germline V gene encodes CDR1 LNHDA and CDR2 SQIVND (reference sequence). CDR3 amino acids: CASSTGLAGGPRGGELFF. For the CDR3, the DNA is TGTGCCAGTAGTACCGGACTAGCGGGAGGGCCGAGAGGCGGGGAGCTGTTTTTT.

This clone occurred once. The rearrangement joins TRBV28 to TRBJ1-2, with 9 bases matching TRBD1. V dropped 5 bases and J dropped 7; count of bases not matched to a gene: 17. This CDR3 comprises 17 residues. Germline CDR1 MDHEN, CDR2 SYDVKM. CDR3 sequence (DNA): TGTGCCAGCAGTCTGTGGGACAGGGAAGTTAGTCAAGTTGGCTACACCTTC. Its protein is CASSLWDREVSQVGYTF.

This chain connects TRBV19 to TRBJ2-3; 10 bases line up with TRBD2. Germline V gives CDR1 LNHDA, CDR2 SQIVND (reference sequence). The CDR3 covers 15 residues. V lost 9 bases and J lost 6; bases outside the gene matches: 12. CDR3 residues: CASHPSGGARDTQYF. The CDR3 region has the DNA TGTGCCAGCCACCCAAGCGGGGGGGCCAGGGATACGCAGTATTTT.

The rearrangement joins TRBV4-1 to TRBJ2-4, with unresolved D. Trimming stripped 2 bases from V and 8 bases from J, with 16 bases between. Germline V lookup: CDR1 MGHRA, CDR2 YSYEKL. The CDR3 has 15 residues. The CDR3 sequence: CASSQPKKAWDIQYF. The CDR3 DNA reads TGCGCCAGCAGCCAACCGAAGAAAGCGTGGGACATTCAGTACTTC.

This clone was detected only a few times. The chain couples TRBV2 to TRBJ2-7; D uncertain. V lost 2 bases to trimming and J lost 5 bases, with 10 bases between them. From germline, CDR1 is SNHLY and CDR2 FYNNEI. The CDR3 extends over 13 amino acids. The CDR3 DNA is TGTGCCAGCAGTGAACCCCCGAACGACGAGCAGTACTTC. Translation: CASSEPPNDEQYF.

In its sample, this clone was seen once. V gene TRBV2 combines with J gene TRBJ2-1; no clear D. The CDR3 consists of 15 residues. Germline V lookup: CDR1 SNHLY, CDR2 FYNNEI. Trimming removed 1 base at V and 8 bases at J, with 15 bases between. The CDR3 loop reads CASSEGGRIGYEQFF. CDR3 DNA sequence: TGTGCCAGCAGTGAAGGAGGCAGAATCGGCTATGAGCAGTTCTTC.

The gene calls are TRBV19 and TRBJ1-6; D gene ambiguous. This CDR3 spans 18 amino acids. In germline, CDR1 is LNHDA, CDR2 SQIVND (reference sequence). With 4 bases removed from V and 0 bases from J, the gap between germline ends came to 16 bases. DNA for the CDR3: TGTGCCAGTAGTACAATAGGGCCGGCGAGCTCCTATAATTCACCCCTCCACTTT. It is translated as CASSTIGPASSYNSPLHF.

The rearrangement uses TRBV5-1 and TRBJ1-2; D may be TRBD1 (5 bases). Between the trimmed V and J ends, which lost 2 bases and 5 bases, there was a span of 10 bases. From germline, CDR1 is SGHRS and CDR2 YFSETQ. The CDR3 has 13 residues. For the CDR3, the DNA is TGCGCCAGCAGCTTAGGGACTGAGTATGGCTACACCTTC. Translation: CASSLGTEYGYTF.

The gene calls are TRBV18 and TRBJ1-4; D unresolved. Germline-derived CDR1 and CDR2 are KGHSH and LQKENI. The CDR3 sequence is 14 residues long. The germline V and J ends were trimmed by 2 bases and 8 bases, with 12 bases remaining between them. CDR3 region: CASSPGLSREKLFF. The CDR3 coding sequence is TGTGCCAGCTCACCAGGCCTCTCTAGGGAAAAACTGTTTTTT. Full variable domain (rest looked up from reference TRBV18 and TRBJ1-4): NAGVMQNPRHLVRRRGQEARLRCSPMKGHSHVYWYRQLPEEGLKFMVYLQKENIIDESGMPKERFSAEFPKEGPSILRIQQVVRGDSAAYFCASSPGLSREKLFFGSGTQLSVL.

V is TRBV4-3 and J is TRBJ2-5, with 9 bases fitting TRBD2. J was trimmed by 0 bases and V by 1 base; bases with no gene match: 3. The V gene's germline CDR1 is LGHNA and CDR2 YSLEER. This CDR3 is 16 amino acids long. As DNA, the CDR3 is TGCGCCAGCAGCCAAGGGTTAGCGGGAGACCAAGAGACCCAGTACTTC. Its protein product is CASSQGLAGDQETQYF.

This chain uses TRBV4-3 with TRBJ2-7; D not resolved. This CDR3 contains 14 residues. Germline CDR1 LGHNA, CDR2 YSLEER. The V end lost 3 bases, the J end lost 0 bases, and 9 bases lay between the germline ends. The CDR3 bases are TGCGCCAGCAGCCAGGCTAGGTCCTCCTACGAGCAGTACTTC. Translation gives CASSQARSSYEQYF.

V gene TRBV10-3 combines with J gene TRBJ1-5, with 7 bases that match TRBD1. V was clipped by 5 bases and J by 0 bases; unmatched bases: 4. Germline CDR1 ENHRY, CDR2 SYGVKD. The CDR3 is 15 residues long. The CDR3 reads CAISSQGDSNQPQHF. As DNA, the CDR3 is TGTGCCATCAGTTCCCAGGGGGATAGCAATCAGCCCCAGCATTTT.

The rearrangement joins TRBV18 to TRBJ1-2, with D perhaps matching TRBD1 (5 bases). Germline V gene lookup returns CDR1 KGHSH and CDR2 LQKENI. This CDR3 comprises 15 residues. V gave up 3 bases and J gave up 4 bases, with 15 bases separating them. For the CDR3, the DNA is TGTGCCAGCTCACCCGGACAAAACGCGGGCTATGGCTACACCTTC. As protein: CASSPGQNAGYGYTF.

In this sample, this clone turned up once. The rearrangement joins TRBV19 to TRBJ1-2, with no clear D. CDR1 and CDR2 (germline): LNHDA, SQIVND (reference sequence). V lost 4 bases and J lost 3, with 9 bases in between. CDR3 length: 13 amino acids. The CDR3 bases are TGTGCCAGTAGTAATGCCGGACACTATGGCTACACCTTC. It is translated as CASSNAGHYGYTF.